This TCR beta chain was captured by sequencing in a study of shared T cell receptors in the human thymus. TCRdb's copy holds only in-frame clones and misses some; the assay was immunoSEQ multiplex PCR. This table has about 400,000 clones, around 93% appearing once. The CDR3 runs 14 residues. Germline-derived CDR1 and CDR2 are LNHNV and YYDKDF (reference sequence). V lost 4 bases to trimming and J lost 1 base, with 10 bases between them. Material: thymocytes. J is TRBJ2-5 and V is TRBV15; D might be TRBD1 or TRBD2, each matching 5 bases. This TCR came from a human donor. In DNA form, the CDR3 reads TGTGCCACCAGCATTCCGGGACCCCAAGAGACCCAGTACTTC. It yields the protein CATSIPGPQETQYF.